This T cell receptor beta chain was captured in a study of T-cell reconstitution after alpha-beta-depleted transplantation in children. Unique molecular identifiers featured in how the TCRbeta library was prepared. Using its own MiXCR run on the PCR reads, TCRdb lists one record per CDR3 protein. The sample yields a few hundred thousand distinct CDR3 sequences, about 10% seen once. V shed 5 bases, J shed 6 bases, and the junction held 4 bases outside the gene matches. CDR3 length equals 12 residues. This receptor was taken from a human donor who donated a stem cell graft to a child with SCID. The sequenced sample was PBMCs from the stem cell graft donor, obtained from the stem cell graft. The chain carries TRBV12-3 or TRBV12-4 and TRBJ2-7; 7 nucleotides match TRBD1. For the CDR3, the DNA is TGTGCCAGCAGTCCGGACAGGTTCGAGCAGTACTTC. Encoded protein: CASSPDRFEQYF.